Shown below are 24 T cell receptor beta chains from a single sample sequenced in a study of CXCR3-negative and CXCR3-positive naive CD8 T cells. Carrying UMI labels, the TRB cDNA libraries were prepared through 5' RACE. For each CDR3 protein, TCRdb gives one entry from its re-call of the 5' RACE reads, without DNA. Recorded for this sample: more than 7,500 distinct CDR3 sequences. Sequencing was done on a sample of naive CXCR3- CD8+ T cells from blood. Subset given: CD45RO-CCR7+CD27+CD95- naive CD8+ T cells lacking CXCR3 (TNR3-). The receptors were sampled from a human donor in good health. Some clones in this sample may be carry-over from other donors' samples.

This rearrangement joins TRBV15 to TRBJ2-3; the TRBD2 assignment by TCRdb is unverifiable without DNA. The germline V gene encodes CDR1 LNHNV and CDR2 YYDKDF (reference sequence). CDR3 length: 12 amino acids. The CDR3 sequence is CATSRLVDTQYF.

The chain joins TRBV12-3 or TRBV12-4 to TRBJ2-3. The CDR3 is 14 residues long. CDR3 loop: CASSSSGITDTQYF.

Here the CDR3 reads CASSLGQREETQYF. The rearrangement joins TRBV28 to TRBJ2-5; with no DNA, the TCRdb D assignment of TRBD2 cannot be verified. Germline lookup yields CDR1 MDHEN and CDR2 SYDVKM. The CDR3 is 14 residues long.

According to its frequency, this clonotype is medium-sized. The chain links TRBV4-2 to TRBJ1-1. CDR1 and CDR2 (germline): LGHNA, YNFKEQ. The CDR3 has 13 amino acids. CDR3 in amino acids: CASSSEGNTEAFF.

Judged by frequency, this clonotype is medium-sized (0.01 to 0.1%). The rearrangement links TRBV20-1 to TRBJ1-1; the D call of TRBD1 rests on TCRdb alone, since no DNA is present to check it. The CDR3 is 14 residues long. Germline loops: CDR1 DFQATT, CDR2 SNEGSKA (reference sequence). The CDR3 sequence is CSAPKDRGIPEAFF.

This chain connects TRBV7-9 to TRBJ2-1; checking the TCRdb D call of TRBD2 is not possible without DNA. From germline, CDR1 is SEHNR and CDR2 FQNEAQ (reference sequence). The CDR3 totals 18 residues. CDR3 amino acids: CASSLAWHRVSGNNEQFF.

This clonotype is classed as medium-sized by frequency. The V and J genes are TRBV6-5 and TRBJ2-1; TCRdb names TRBD2, which stays unverified in the absence of DNA. The CDR3 totals 13 residues. CDR1 and CDR2 (germline): MNHEY, SVGAGI. The CDR3 loop is CASRSGSYNEQFF.

This clonotype is classed as medium-sized by frequency. V usage is TRBV7-8 and J usage is TRBJ2-1; there is no DNA to check the TCRdb D call of TRBD2. Germline V gives CDR1 SGHVS, CDR2 FQNEAQ. The CDR3 is 15 residues long. Here the CDR3 reads CASSFGTSRYNEQFF.

Judged by frequency, this clonotype is medium-sized (0.01 to 0.1%). The CDR3 sequence is CSVDSQNTGELFF. This chain links TRBV29-1 with TRBJ2-2; the D call of TRBD2 rests on TCRdb alone, since no DNA is present to check it. Germline-derived CDR1 and CDR2 are SQVTM and ANQGSEA. CDR3 length equals 13 residues.

Judged by frequency, this clonotype is medium-sized (0.01 to 0.1%). The chain combines TRBV29-1 with TRBJ2-1; lacking DNA, the TRBD1 call made by TCRdb goes unchecked. The CDR3 loop spans 15 amino acids. The germline CDR1 and CDR2 sequences are SQVTM and ANQGSEA. The CDR3: CSVDGTASSYNEQFF.

Frequency places this clonotype as medium-sized. V and J are TRBV20-1 and TRBJ2-1; the D gene TCRdb calls, TRBD2, cannot be checked with no DNA. CDR1 and CDR2 from the germline V gene are DFQATT and SNEGSKA (reference sequence). This CDR3 region has 15 residues. CDR3 loop: CSASPLAGVANEQFF.

This clonotype is labeled medium-sized (0.01 to 0.1%) based on frequency. The gene calls are TRBV25-1 and TRBJ2-5. The germline gives CDR1 MGHDK, CDR2 SYGVNS. The CDR3 covers 11 residues. The CDR3 loop is CASSETETQYF.

The V call is TRBV29-1, the J call TRBJ2-1; TCRdb indicates TRBD2, and absent DNA this call remains unverified. This CDR3 region has 14 residues. Germline V gene lookup returns CDR1 SQVTM and CDR2 ANQGSEA. CDR3 sequence: CSVGGLAGGYEQFF.

This clonotype registers medium-sized (0.01 to 0.1%) by frequency. The V and J genes are TRBV29-1 and TRBJ2-3; TCRdb calls TRBD1, which cannot be checked without DNA. The CDR3 spans 16 residues. CDR1 and CDR2 from the germline V gene are SQVTM and ANQGSEA. The CDR3 is CSSTTPGGEHPDTQYF.

According to its frequency, this clonotype is medium-sized (0.01 to 0.1%). V usage is TRBV29-1 and J usage is TRBJ2-1; with no DNA, the TCRdb D assignment of TRBD2 cannot be verified. The CDR3 runs 14 residues. The germline V gene has CDR1 SQVTM and CDR2 ANQGSEA. The CDR3: CSVPTSGAYNEQFF.

This rearrangement joins TRBV5-1 to TRBJ2-7; TCRdb designates TRBD1, a call that cannot be tested without DNA. The V gene's germline CDR1 is SGHRS and CDR2 YFSETQ. The length of the CDR3 is 15 residues. The CDR3 here is CASSLGQGAEYEQYF.

V gene TRBV4-1 combines with J gene TRBJ2-7; there is no DNA to check the TCRdb D call of TRBD1. CDR1 and CDR2 (germline): MGHRA, YSYEKL. The CDR3 length is 11 residues. The CDR3 protein is CASSPGGEQYF.

The rearrangement links TRBV29-1 to TRBJ2-3; absent DNA, TCRdb's TRBD1 call cannot be checked. The CDR3 is 16 amino acids. The germline gives CDR1 SQVTM, CDR2 ANQGSEA. CDR3 protein: CSVAGTTITITDTQYF.

This chain uses TRBV7-2 with TRBJ2-1. The CDR3 extends over 13 amino acids. Per germline, CDR1 SGHTA and CDR2 FQGNSA. The CDR3 reads CASSLGRNNEQFF.

In terms of frequency, this clonotype is medium-sized (0.01 to 0.1%). V and J are TRBV19 and TRBJ2-7; with no DNA, the TCRdb D assignment of TRBD2 cannot be verified. Germline V gives CDR1 LNHDA, CDR2 SQIVND (reference sequence). The CDR3 spans 15 residues. The CDR3 spells CASSISSGRAVEQYF. Drawing the rest from reference TRBV19 and TRBJ2-7, the complete variable domain is DGGITQSPKYLFRKEGQNVTLSCEQNLNHDAMYWYRQDPGQGLRLIYYSQIVNDFQKGDIAEGYSVSREKKESFPLTVTSAQKNPTAFYLCASSISSGRAVEQYFGPGTRLTVT.

This sequence joins TRBV7-2 and TRBJ2-7; TCRdb gives TRBD2 as the D gene, but with no DNA this cannot be confirmed. Looked up from germline, CDR1 is SGHTA and CDR2 is FQGNSA. The CDR3 sequence is 15 residues long. CDR3: CASSLVPSGNYEQYF.

In terms of frequency, this clonotype is medium-sized. V is TRBV29-1 and J is TRBJ2-5; lacking DNA, the TRBD2 call made by TCRdb goes unchecked. The germline V gene has CDR1 SQVTM and CDR2 ANQGSEA. CDR3 length: 14 amino acids. The CDR3 is CSVTVRALQETQYF.

This chain links TRBV10-3 with TRBJ2-1; TCRdb's D call of TRBD2 is untestable without DNA. Germline V gene data show CDR1 as ENHRY and CDR2 as SYGVKD. The CDR3 has 12 amino acids. CDR3 loop: CAISAREDEQFF.

Judged by frequency, this clonotype is medium-sized. The rearrangement uses TRBV29-1 and TRBJ2-1; checking the TCRdb D call of TRBD2 is not possible without DNA. CDR3 size: 14 residues. CDR1 and CDR2 (germline): SQVTM, ANQGSEA. The CDR3 loop reads CSVGTSGNGNEQFF.